This TCR beta chain originates from a study of vaccination effects on CD4 cells after COVID-19. Overall study: Subjects were given two BNT162b2 or mRNA-1273 vaccine doses.

This CDR3 spans 17 amino acids. CDR1 and CDR2 (germline): SGHTA, FQGNSA. J was trimmed by 1 base and V by 5 bases; bases with no gene match: 10. Notes on this clone: Its antigen is unidentified.

Before any sequencing was done, the ViraFEST assay used viral peptide pools to expand antigen-specific CD4+ T cells. When less than 12 days of culture had elapsed, CD4+ T cells were isolated. Sometime from March through December 2020, the person acquired a SARS-CoV-2 infection that PCR confirmed. IL-2 medium took the place of half the medium on both days 3 and 7. Using immunoSEQ multiplex PCR, the repertoire was profiled, and TCRdb retains in-frame clones only, with some absent. The sample lists around 53,000 clones, around 76% occurring once. The sequence came from a human donor who had a prior SARS-CoV-2 infection. The chain recombines TRBV7-2 with TRBJ2-3, with 9 bases lining up with TRBD2. Sequencing was performed on CD4+ T cells from PBMCs cultured with HIV peptides, taken before COVID-19 vaccination. Subset in this sample: HIV-1 Nef peptide pool negative control/reference culture. The CDR3 bases are TGTGCCAGCAGCGAACGCCAACTAGCGGGCCGCACAGATACGCAGTATTTT. This codes for CASSERQLAGRTDTQYF.